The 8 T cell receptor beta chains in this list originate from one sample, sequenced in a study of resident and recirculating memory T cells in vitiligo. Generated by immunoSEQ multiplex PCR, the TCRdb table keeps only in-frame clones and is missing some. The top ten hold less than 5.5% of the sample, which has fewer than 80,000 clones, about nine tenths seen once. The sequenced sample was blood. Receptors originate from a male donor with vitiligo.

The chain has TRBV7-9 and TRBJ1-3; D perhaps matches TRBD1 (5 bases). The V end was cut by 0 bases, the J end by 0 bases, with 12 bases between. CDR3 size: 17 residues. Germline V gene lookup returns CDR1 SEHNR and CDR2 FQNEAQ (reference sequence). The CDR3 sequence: CASSLAYGGNSGNTIYF. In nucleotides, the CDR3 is TGTGCCAGCAGCTTAGCGTACGGGGGGAACTCTGGAAACACCATATATTTT.

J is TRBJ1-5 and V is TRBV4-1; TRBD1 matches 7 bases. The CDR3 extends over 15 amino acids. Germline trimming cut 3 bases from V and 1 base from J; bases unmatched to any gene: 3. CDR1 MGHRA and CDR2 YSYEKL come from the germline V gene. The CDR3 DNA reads TGCGCCAGCAGCCACACGGGACAGAGCAATCAGCCCCAGCATTTT. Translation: CASSHTGQSNQPQHF.

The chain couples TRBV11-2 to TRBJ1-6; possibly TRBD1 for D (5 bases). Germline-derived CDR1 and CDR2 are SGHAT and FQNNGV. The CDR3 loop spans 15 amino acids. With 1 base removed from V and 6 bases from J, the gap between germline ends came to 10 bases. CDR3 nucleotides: TGTGCCAGCAGCTTAGCCCCCGGGGGTAATTCACCCCTCCACTTT. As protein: CASSLAPGGNSPLHF.

The CDR3 reads CASSFLGQNNYGYTF. The CDR3 DNA follows: TGTGCCAGCAGCTTCCTTGGACAGAATAACTATGGCTACACCTTC. The rearrangement uses TRBV7-2 and TRBJ1-2; D is possibly TRBD1 (6 bases). This CDR3 has 15 residues. The germline V and J ends were trimmed by 3 bases and 1 base, with 12 bases remaining between them. Germline assignment: CDR1 SGHTA and CDR2 FQGNSA. The full variable domain, rest sourced from reference TRBV7-2 and TRBJ1-2, is GAGVSQSPSNKVTEKGKDVELRCDPISGHTALYWYRQSLGQGLEFLIYFQGNSAPDKSGLPSDRFSAERTGGSVSTLTIQRTQQEDSAVYLCASSFLGQNNYGYTFGSGTRLTVV.

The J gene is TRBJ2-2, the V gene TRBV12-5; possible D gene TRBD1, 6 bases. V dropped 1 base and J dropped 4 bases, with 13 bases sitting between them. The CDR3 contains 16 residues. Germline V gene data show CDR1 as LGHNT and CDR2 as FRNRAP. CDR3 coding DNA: TGTGCTAGTGGTTTGGGGGATACAGGGAGCACCGGGGAGCTGTTTTTT. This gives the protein CASGLGDTGSTGELFF. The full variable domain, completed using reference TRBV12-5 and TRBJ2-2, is DARVTQTPRHKVTEMGQEVTMRCQPILGHNTVFWYRQTMMQGLELLAYFRNRAPLDDSGMPKDRFSAEMPDATLATLKIQPSEPRDSAVYFCASGLGDTGSTGELFFGEGSRLTVL.

The CDR3 sequence: CASNLDRGDEKLFF. In DNA, the CDR3 is TGTGCCAGCAACCTTGACAGGGGTGACGAAAAACTGTTTTTT. This sequence joins TRBV28 and TRBJ1-4, with 8 bases identical to TRBD1. Germline V gene data show CDR1 as MDHEN and CDR2 as SYDVKM. The CDR3 contains 14 residues. J lost 8 bases, V lost 7 bases, and 9 bases had no gene match.

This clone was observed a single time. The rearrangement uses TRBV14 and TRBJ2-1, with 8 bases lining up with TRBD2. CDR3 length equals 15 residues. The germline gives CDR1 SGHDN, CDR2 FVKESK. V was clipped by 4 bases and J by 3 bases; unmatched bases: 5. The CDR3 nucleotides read TGTGCCAGCAGCCCTCGGACTAGCTTCTACAATGAGCAGTTCTTC. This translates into CASSPRTSFYNEQFF.

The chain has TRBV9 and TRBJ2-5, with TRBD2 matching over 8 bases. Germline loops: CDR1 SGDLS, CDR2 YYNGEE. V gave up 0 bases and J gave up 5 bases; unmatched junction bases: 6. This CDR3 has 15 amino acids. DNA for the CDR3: TGTGCCAGCAGCGTAGCTACCCAGCGGGGGGAGACCCAGTACTTC. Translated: CASSVATQRGETQYF.